This TCR beta chain was sequenced for a study of regulatory T cells in long-lasting Graves disease. Sample time point: newly diagnosed GD, antithyroid drugs for less than 3 months. With RNA extracted from PBMCs as input, the TCR library was made. CDR3 length equals 14 residues. Germline assignment: CDR1 LGHDT and CDR2 YNNKEL (reference sequence). V shed 5 bases and J 10 bases; nucleotides not matched to a gene: 6. This clonotype was picked up many times. Assembly of TCR beta libraries relied on iRepertoire HTBI primers together with Arm-PCR of CDR3 regions. MiXCR, run by TCRdb on the multiplex PCR reads, gives a single entry per CDR3 protein. The data show around 480,000 distinct CDR3 sequences, with 15% to 20% seen just once and approximately 25% held by the top ten. The same data also contributed to another study, on T cells in Graves' hyperthyroidism and ophthalmopathy. From that study: Hyperthyroidism of Graves' type that showed no ophthalmopathy progression within 18 months was stable. The HTBI set primed first-round TCR CDR3 RT-PCR.

The chain joins TRBV3-1 to TRBJ1-6, with 9 bases that match TRBD1. This sequence was found in a woman aged 35-65 years with Graves disease. The input for sequencing was peripheral blood mononuclear cells (PBMCs), taken at new diagnosis, from a patient treated with antithyroid drugs. CDR3: CASSFRQGVSPLHF. CDR3 DNA: TGTGCCAGCAGCTTTCGACAGGGGGTATCACCCCTCCACTTT. The entire variable domain, with the rest obtained from reference TRBV3-1 and TRBJ1-6, is as follows: DTAVSQTPKYLVTQMGNDKSIKCEQNLGHDTMYWYKQDSKKFLKIMFSYNNKELIINETVPNRFSPKSPDKAHLNLHINSLELGDSAVYFCASSFRQGVSPLHFGNGTRLTVT.